These T cell receptor beta chains were read from a single sample in a study of T-cell memory formation after mild COVID-19. Each CDR3 protein is one row after TCRdb ran MiXCR on the 5' RACE reads. Among 270,000 or so distinct CDR3 sequences listed, roughly 17% were seen once. The sample consisted of PBMCs or a T cell subset sorted from them (not recorded which). Every receptor here comes from a young man who had mild COVID-19 (a few samples of this study predate the infection). Cell type and time point are not known. Both conserved end residues are part of each CDR3. D genes are given only for firm matches. The listing skips clone size in some rows; elsewhere it reads once, few, many or a size class.

d_call | j_call | clone_size | v_call | cdr3_aa | cdr3_nt
NA | TRBJ2-5 | NA | TRBV5-1 | CASSPLPGDGETQYF | TGCGCCAGCAGTCCACTCCCCGGGGACGGGGAGACCCAGTACTTC
TRBD1 | TRBJ1-6 | few | TRBV7-2 | CASSPQAGQGASPLHF | TGTGCCAGCAGCCCCCAGGCGGGACAGGGGGCTTCACCCCTCCACTTT
NA | TRBJ2-1 | NA | TRBV7-2 | CASSLGFRVDEQFF | TGTGCCAGCAGCTTAGGCTTCAGGGTGGATGAGCAGTTCTTC
NA | TRBJ1-1 | NA | TRBV24-1 | CATSDAGVDSTEAFF | TGTGCCACCAGTGATGCGGGAGTTGATTCCACTGAAGCTTTCTTT
NA | TRBJ1-1 | NA | TRBV2 | CASRYRSETEAFF | TGTGCCAGCAGATACAGGTCCGAAACTGAAGCTTTCTTT
NA | TRBJ1-1 | few | TRBV12-3/TRBV12-4 | CASSERGGTEAFF | TGTGCCAGCAGCGAAAGGGGAGGCACTGAAGCTTTCTTT
NA | TRBJ2-5 | few | TRBV5-1 | CASSLVPGAQGETQYF | TGCGCCAGCAGCTTGGTTCCCGGGGCCCAGGGGGAGACCCAGTACTTC
TRBD2 | TRBJ2-3 | few | TRBV28 | CASRPSGGVDTQYF | TGTGCCAGCAGGCCGAGCGGGGGGGTAGATACGCAGTATTTT
NA | TRBJ2-7 | NA | TRBV7-9 | CASSGMRESYEQYF | TGTGCCAGCAGCGGGATGAGGGAAAGCTACGAGCAGTACTTC
NA | TRBJ1-1 | NA | TRBV12-3/TRBV12-4 | CASSDLVQGRTEAFF | TGTGCCAGCAGTGATTTGGTGCAGGGACGTACTGAAGCTTTCTTT
NA | TRBJ1-4 | NA | TRBV10-3 | CAIRRNITPNEKLFF | TGTGCCATCAGAAGAAATATCACCCCTAATGAAAAACTGTTTTTT
NA | TRBJ2-1 | many | TRBV5-1 | CASFLQGSYNEQFF | TGCGCCAGCTTCCTCCAGGGCTCCTACAATGAGCAGTTCTTC
NA | TRBJ2-5 | many | TRBV4-3 | CASSQDSRFPVAQYF | TGCGCCAGCAGCCAAGACTCTAGATTTCCGGTGGCCCAGTACTTC
NA | TRBJ1-2 | once | TRBV7-2 | CASGVGLQGCTF | TGTGCCAGCGGTGTTGGGCTACAGGGTTGCACCTTC
NA | TRBJ1-6 | NA | TRBV6-2/TRBV6-3 | CASSYPKGGTSNSPLHF | TGTGCCAGCAGTTACCCGAAGGGGGGAACTAGCAATTCACCCCTCCACTTT
TRBD1 | TRBJ2-7 | few | TRBV5-1 | CASSLGDREDEQYF | TGCGCCAGCAGCTTGGGGGACAGGGAGGACGAGCAGTACTTC
NA | TRBJ2-7 | NA | TRBV20-1 | CSARGDRVGGHEQYF | TGCAGTGCTAGAGGCGATAGAGTAGGGGGACACGAGCAGTACTTC
TRBD1 | TRBJ1-1 | many | TRBV6-1 | CASSEGQGPGQTEAFF | TGTGCCAGCAGTGAAGGACAGGGGCCGGGTCAGACTGAAGCTTTCTTT
TRBD2 | TRBJ2-2 | NA | TRBV4-1 | CASSHKSGGSTGELFF | TGCGCCAGCAGCCATAAAAGCGGGGGGAGCACCGGGGAGCTGTTTTTT
TRBD1 | TRBJ1-2 | NA | TRBV24-1 | CATSDRGYSYGYTF | TGTGCCACCTCGGACAGGGGGTACTCCTATGGCTACACCTTC